The entry below describes one TCR beta chain. The antigen this receptor binds is unknown. Receptors were amplified or captured by the immunoSEQ multiplex PCR assay. For the multiplex PCR, a mixture combining 60 forward primers for TCR Vbeta segments and 13 reverse primers for TCR Jbeta segments was used. The CDR3 region of rearranged TCR beta genes was amplified from genomic DNA with a multiplex PCR assay. On the Illumina HiSeq System, the amplified TCR beta libraries were sequenced as 87-base-pair reads. Per the source publication's procedure: In a later analysis, 77 million or so unique TCR beta chains were counted across the 500 to 850 repertoires, and some 10 million of these chains were shared by at least two donors. A nearest-neighbor algorithm error-corrected the raw reads and collapsed the reads into unique sequences, merging closely related sequences to remove PCR and sequencing errors. CDR3 sequences were aligned to IMGT reference sequences to assign V, D and J gene segments. Each retained sequence needed at least a six-nucleotide match to both a V gene segment and a J gene segment. A rearrangement was called productive if the CDR3 had no stop codons and remained in frame with V and J, and every other rearrangement was called non-productive. Following IMGT convention, CDR3 was defined as the stretch from the second conserved V-encoded cysteine up to the conserved J-encoded phenylalanine. In an earlier analysis of some 550 of the donors, sequences lacking an unambiguous match to a single V gene segment were excluded. In an earlier analysis of 587 of the donors, V segments were called functional above 56.7% productive rearrangements and were called segregating when the between-donor standard deviation exceeded 5%. To diagnose cytomegalovirus status from the catalog of TCR beta chain sequences, a statistical classification framework was built. A later analysis assigned V and J genes by comparing TCR nucleotide sequences with IMGT/GENE-DB human TR gene sequences. The TCRdist pipeline was used in a later analysis to assign CDR3 sequences and most-parsimonious VDJ recombination scenarios. In a later analysis, each TCR beta chain was defined by its CDR3 amino acid sequence together with its V-gene family, and reads lacking a unique V-gene family were excluded. As a way to deal with suspected cross-contamination and a sequencing artifact, a later analysis dropped roughly 620 nucleotide sequences that were highly shared and had low generation probability. In a later analysis, a clonal expansion index for each public chain was calculated from normalized within-repertoire ranks of inferred template counts. In a later analysis, generation probabilities were computed using a VDJ recombination model fitted to out-of-frame rearrangements, and the results were checked against IGoR. In a later analysis, TCR-TCR, TCR-HLA and TCR-CMV co-occurrence was scored with hypergeometric tests, and a repertoire-size bias correction was applied to TCR pairs. To estimate false discovery rates, a later analysis permuted the HLA or CMV assignments 20 times. In a later analysis, co-occurring TCRs were grouped using DBSCAN, with TCRdist sequence similarity added in when clustering inside HLA-allele-positive subsets. Repertoires with fewer than 30,000 or more than 120,000 public chains, plus five repertoires with anomalous nucleotide sharing, were excluded from co-occurrence clustering. Not all clones reach the TCRdb copy of this immuneACCESS table, which keeps in-frame sequences only. Checked studies attribute under half of the gap to unresolved V genes and leave the rest unexplained. V, J and clone size are taken as reported in that table, and D and trimming were inferred from the DNA itself. The sample's records list over 45,000 clones. The ten largest make up less than 2.5% of the sample.

The sample is drawn from a study of cytomegalovirus exposure and HLA in healthy donors (dated by TCRdb to the late 2010s). As for the study more broadly: An earlier analysis of some 620 of the donors reported about 280 Gb of sequence data and approximately 120 million unique TCR beta sequences obtained from roughly 180 million T cells. An early release that covered roughly 600 HLA-typed donors contained about 300 gigabases of sequencing data and roughly 84 million unique TCR sequences. The genetic ancestry cluster associated with self-reported Caucasian donors included 70% to 85% of the 398 genotyped donors. The study aimed to test whether signatures of past pathogen exposure could be identified by cataloging public T cell receptors. The T cell repertoires of some 700 subjects were profiled by immunosequencing and related to cytomegalovirus serostatus. Besides the first cohort of under 700 subjects, a separate validation cohort made up of over 95 different subjects was used. The study combined high-throughput TCR immunosequencing, statistical association of individual TCRs with disease status, and machine learning to predict cytomegalovirus infection status. In a later analysis, previously published TCR beta repertoires from some 640 donors were re-analyzed and high-resolution HLA genotyping was added so that TCR occurrence patterns could be studied. In the later analysis, no new phenotypic data were used to find candidate immune exposures; instead, reliance was placed on TCR beta sequences and their occurrence across donors. In an earlier analysis of roughly 540 of the donors, high-throughput TCR beta sequencing was used to judge whether each TCR beta V gene segment behaved as functional or pseudogenic. Donor age, sex, ethnicity and CMV serostatus were compiled together with the repertoire data. A later genetic analysis took genome-wide SNP genotypes for about 55% of the roughly 700 donors and used that subset as a discovery cohort. Every discovery cohort repertoire had been produced on one sequencing platform. HLA typing covered class I and class II loci at four-digit resolution. Typing coverage varied by locus: roughly 620-630 donors for A, B, C, DRB1 and DQB1; more than 500 for DQA1; approximately 610 for DPA1; roughly 450 for DPB1. Because of strong linkage in the cohort, roughly 5 DR-DQ haplotypes were treated as single units for association and clustering. Among 398 genotyped donors of the cohort, an average of approximately 240,000 unique TCR beta nucleotide sequences were sequenced per donor, roughly a sixth of them non-productive.

In total, 666 healthy bone marrow donors made up the cohort. Cohort members were all nominally healthy when sampled, although unrecorded immune exposures were likely present. The donor tested CMV seronegative, placing the donor among the roughly 340 seronegative members of the cohort. Each donor provided a peripheral blood sample, and peripheral blood mononuclear cells were used for TCR beta sequencing. Genomic DNA extraction from the blood cell samples was performed with the Qiagen DNeasy Blood Extraction Kit. What the research found in general, with its limitations: When HLA alleles, especially DR and DQ, strongly co-occurred, attributing TCR associations to individual alleles was difficult. Approximately 16 rarely observed V segments, including chromosome 9 orphons, were excluded from the earlier analysis of several hundred of the donors because counts were too low. A later analysis found that HLA-associated TCR beta chains were more clonally expanded and had lower generation probabilities than equally common non-associated chains. A further reported finding was that TCR beta sequences accurately predicted the HLA-A and HLA-B alleles for most subjects in the first cohort. Compared with the approximately 670-donor mean, donors in an Asian-associated ancestry cluster had fewer N-insertions in productive TCRs, according to a later genetic analysis. The sequencing pipeline was judged likely to have produced a cluster of highly shared sequence variants as a technical artifact. V-gene and J-gene trimming of TCR beta chains was associated with a missense DCLRE1C variant in a later genetic analysis, and the association was replicated in an independent cohort. HLA typing was unavailable for some donors at each locus, so association tests used only the typed subset. In an earlier analysis of around 600 of the donors, most TCR beta V segments were observed in productive rearrangements about 87% or about 30% of the time, broadly matching IMGT annotations. This cohort had only TCR beta chains sequenced, and the lack of alpha or paired-chain data limited which features could be detected. For the cohort, immune exposure information was limited to CMV serostatus. Across donors, most TCR sequences were observed very rarely, whereas some public TCRs were present in many individuals. The classifier was reported to diagnose cytomegalovirus status with high specificity and sensitivity in both the original cohort and the validation cohort. A later analysis found that TCR association rates varied across HLA loci, with DRB1 alleles showing the most associated TCRs and HLA-C alleles the fewest. A later analysis associated about 16,000 TCR beta sequences with specific HLA alleles at a false discovery rate of 0.05. The presence/absence analyses assumed that sequencing depth was roughly uniform across donors, and that assumption may not be true. The study listed over 150 TCR beta chains as associated with cytomegalovirus. In a later analysis, several top co-occurrence clusters were reported to appear linked to parvovirus B19, influenza, CMV and Epstein-Barr virus. Some IMGT-functional V segments, including TRBV6-2 and TRBV6-3, could not be told apart with the 87-base-pair reads, so those segments were excluded. In a later analysis, most CMV-associated TCR beta chains were found to appear HLA-restricted, with HLA associations seemingly driven largely by CMV exposure. It was suggested by the authors that the approach could potentially be generalized to other disease states and immunological phenotypes. Linkage disequilibrium might explain the correlated functional status among segregating V segments, but an unknown experimental factor could not be excluded. In vitro tests confirmed that three of the cytomegalovirus-associated TCR beta chains recognize cytomegalovirus antigens.

Including the terminal cysteine and phenylalanine, the CDR3 comprises 17 residues. The retained sequence is limited to the CDR3, 51 bases, with the frame set at the first base. Trimming accounts for 0 bases at V and 5 bases at J, while the number of junction bases matched to no gene is 10. Reading the germline V gene (reference sequence) gives CDR1 SGHAT and CDR2 FQDESV. The material sequenced was PBMCs. The source is a woman under 30 in good health and CMV-seronegative. This sequence uses TRBV11-1 and TRBJ2-1; TRBD1 lines up with 7 middle nucleotides. CDR3 reads: CASSLAPLTGTNNEQFF. In nucleotide form, the sequence is TGTGCCAGCAGCTTAGCGCCTCTGACAGGGACCAACAATGAGCAGTTCTTC.